One sample yielded the 19 T cell receptor beta chains listed below, sequenced in a study of cytomegalovirus exposure and HLA in healthy donors. 13 Jbeta primers and 60 Vbeta primers were used for the PCR. Some clones are missing from TCRdb's copy, which holds only in-frame ones; the method was immunoSEQ multiplex PCR. In the table there are around 130,000 clones, about 85% of which are singletons. Specimen: PBMCs. Source of these receptors: a woman aged 25 to 39 in good health and CMV-seropositive.

The sample holds one count of this clone. The chain recombines TRBV5-6 with TRBJ1-3, with D uncertain. V lost 1 base to trimming and J lost 3 bases, with 11 bases between them. CDR3 size: 15 residues. Germline loops: CDR1 SGHDT, CDR2 YYEEEE. The CDR3 nucleotides read TGTGCCAGCAGCTTGCGGGGTGGAAATGGAAACACCATATATTTT. The encoded protein is CASSLRGGNGNTIYF.

This clone was seen a handful of times. The rearrangement joins TRBV27 to TRBJ1-3, with a possible D match to TRBD1 (6 bases). The CDR3 loop spans 13 amino acids. V lost 4 bases and J lost 4, with 8 bases in between. Germline CDR1 MNHEY, CDR2 SMNVEV (reference sequence). The CDR3 DNA follows: TGTGCCAGCAGTTACAGGGAAGGAAACACCATATATTTT. Residues: CASSYREGNTIYF.

V and J are TRBV19 and TRBJ2-5, with D perhaps TRBD1 (6 bases). This CDR3 spans 15 amino acids. Germline CDR1 LNHDA, CDR2 SQIVND (reference sequence). With 3 bases removed from V and 1 base from J, the gap between germline ends came to 12 bases. CDR3 DNA: TGTGCCAGTAGTATCCAGGGGCCCGGCCAAGAGACCCAGTACTTC. It is translated as CASSIQGPGQETQYF.

The chain carries TRBV15 and TRBJ2-5, with TRBD2 identical over 9 bases. The CDR3 spans 14 residues. Per the germline V gene, CDR1 is LNHNV and CDR2 is YYDKDF (reference sequence). With 5 bases clipped from V and 4 bases from J, the junction kept 5 bases outside the gene matches. DNA of the CDR3: TGTGCCACCAGCGGGACTAGCTCCACAGAGACCCAGTACTTC. Protein sequence: CATSGTSSTETQYF.

This chain joins TRBV7-2 and TRBJ2-7; 10 bases map to TRBD2. The CDR3 runs to 15 residues. From germline, CDR1 is SGHTA and CDR2 FQGNSA. With 5 bases clipped from V and 3 bases from J, the junction kept 7 bases outside the gene matches. CDR3 loop: CASSLTSGNNYEQYF. CDR3 sequence (DNA): TGTGCCAGCAGCCTCACTAGCGGGAATAACTACGAGCAGTACTTC. Using reference TRBV7-2 and TRBJ2-7 for the parts outside the CDR3, the full variable domain is GAGVSQSPSNKVTEKGKDVELRCDPISGHTALYWYRQSLGQGLEFLIYFQGNSAPDKSGLPSDRFSAERTGGSVSTLTIQRTQQEDSAVYLCASSLTSGNNYEQYFGPGTRLTVT.

The chain uses TRBV9 and TRBJ2-2; D may be TRBD1 (6 bases). V was pared by 2 bases and J by 6 bases, with 11 bases between. CDR1 and CDR2 from the germline V gene are SGDLS and YYNGEE. The CDR3 contains 14 residues. CDR3 loop: CASSVQEGAGELFF. Here the CDR3 DNA reads TGTGCCAGCAGCGTTCAAGAGGGGGCCGGGGAGCTGTTTTTT.

The chain uses TRBV5-6 and TRBJ1-3, with D perhaps TRBD1 (5 bases). The CDR3 extends over 15 amino acids. Germline V CDR1 and CDR2: SGHDT, YYEEEE. Trimming shortened V by 4 bases and J by 0 bases, and 11 bases separated the two germline ends. The CDR3 protein is CASSPREFSGNTIYF. In DNA, the CDR3 is TGTGCCAGCAGCCCCAGGGAATTCTCTGGAAACACCATATATTTT.

This chain joins TRBV28 and TRBJ1-1; no clear D. Deletions cut 5 bases from V and 2 bases from J, with 3 bases between. Germline V lookup: CDR1 MDHEN, CDR2 SYDVKM. The CDR3 loop spans 11 amino acids. CDR3 in amino acids: CASSVNTEAFF. CDR3 coding DNA: TGTGCCAGCAGTGTAAACACTGAAGCTTTCTTT.

This chain joins TRBV5-1 and TRBJ2-5; D is possibly TRBD2 (5 bases). The CDR3 contains 15 residues. Germline V gene data show CDR1 as SGHRS and CDR2 as YFSETQ. V dropped 4 bases and J dropped 4 bases, with 17 bases sitting between them. The CDR3 DNA reads as TGCGCCAGCAGCACCCGGACTGGCCTCGGAGAGACCCAGTACTTC. Protein: CASSTRTGLGETQYF.

The chain carries TRBV6-5 and TRBJ2-1; 8 bases are shared with TRBD2. CDR1 and CDR2 from the germline V gene are MNHEY and SVGAGI. J was trimmed by 8 bases and V by 5 bases; bases with no gene match: 11. There are 15 residues in the CDR3. Here the CDR3 DNA reads TGTGCCAGCAGTAGTACTAGCGGAATTGTTTATGAGCAGTTCTTC. Translation gives CASSSTSGIVYEQFF.

This sequence joins TRBV5-1 and TRBJ2-3, with a weak D call TRBD1 (5 bases). V lost 4 bases and J lost 4, with 13 bases in between. This CDR3 is 14 amino acids long. The V gene's germline CDR1 is SGHRS and CDR2 YFSETQ. The CDR3 spells CASSPATEPDTQYF. The DNA of the CDR3 is TGCGCCAGCAGCCCCGCGACAGAACCAGATACGCAGTATTTT.

The CDR3 spells CASSTAQDYGYTF. Here the CDR3 DNA reads TGTGCCAGTAGTACCGCTCAGGACTATGGCTACACCTTC. The J gene is TRBJ1-2, the V gene TRBV19; D remains ambiguous. The germline gives CDR1 LNHDA, CDR2 SQIVND (reference sequence). With 4 bases removed from V and 3 bases from J, the gap between germline ends came to 9 bases. The CDR3 is made up of 13 amino acids.

The V gene is TRBV5-1, the J gene TRBJ2-3, with D tentatively TRBD2 (5 bases). Trimming took off 4 bases at V and 2 bases at J, with 14 bases between the two ends. This CDR3 spans 15 amino acids. Germline V CDR1 and CDR2: SGHRS, YFSETQ. The DNA for the CDR3 is TGCGCCAGCAGCCTGCAATCGGGGTCCACAGATACGCAGTATTTT. Amino acids: CASSLQSGSTDTQYF. Drawing the rest from reference TRBV5-1 and TRBJ2-3, the complete variable domain is KAGVTQTPRYLIKTRGQQVTLSCSPISGHRSVSWYQQTPGQGLQFLFEYFSETQRNKGNFPGRFSGRQFSNSRSEMNVSTLELGDSALYLCASSLQSGSTDTQYFGPGTRLTVL.

The J gene is TRBJ2-3, the V gene TRBV2; no definite D call. Trimming cost V 8 bases and J 2 bases, with 8 bases left between them. Germline loops: CDR1 SNHLY, CDR2 FYNNEI. CDR3 length: 12 residues. CDR3: CASRANTDTQYF. For the CDR3, the DNA is TGTGCCAGCCGAGCCAACACAGATACGCAGTATTTT. Supplemented by reference TRBV2 and TRBJ2-3, the full variable domain reads EPEVTQTPSHQVTQMGQEVILRCVPISNHLYFYWYRQILGQKVEFLVSFYNNEISEKSEIFDDQFSVERPDGSNFTLKIRSTKLEDSAMYFCASRANTDTQYFGPGTRLTVL.

V usage is TRBV7-6 and J usage is TRBJ1-1; the D gene is possibly TRBD1 (5 bases). The V gene's germline CDR1 is SGHVS and CDR2 FNYEAQ. The length of the CDR3 is 16 residues. Trimming removed 0 bases at V and 0 bases at J, with 11 bases between. The CDR3 coding sequence is TGTGCCAGCAGCTTAGCGCAAGCAGGGATGAACACTGAAGCTTTCTTT. This codes for CASSLAQAGMNTEAFF.

This clone has only a few counts. The J gene is TRBJ2-7, the V gene TRBV10-3; 10 bases agree with TRBD1. V was pared by 7 bases and J by 7 bases, with 7 bases of the junction left unmatched. The CDR3 loop spans 13 amino acids. Germline V gene sequence: CDR1 ENHRY, CDR2 SYGVKD. The CDR3 region has the DNA TGTGCCATCAAGGGGACAGGGGTGCAAGAGCAGTACTTC. Protein: CAIKGTGVQEQYF.

The chain couples TRBV4-1 to TRBJ2-1, with D possibly being TRBD2 (6 bases). Per the germline V gene, CDR1 is MGHRA and CDR2 is YSYEKL. The CDR3 extends over 13 amino acids. V was cut by 6 bases and J by 9 bases, with 15 bases left in between. The CDR3 protein is CASRATPGGEQFF. The CDR3 bases are TGCGCCAGCAGAGCGACCCCCGGGGGTGAGCAGTTCTTC.

The chain combines TRBV30 with TRBJ2-7; 13 bases agree with TRBD2. Germline assignment: CDR1 GTSNPN and CDR2 SVGIG (reference sequence). J lost 4 bases, V lost 3 bases, and 3 bases had no gene match. The CDR3 runs to 14 residues. The CDR3 is CAWRPGLAGYEQYF. CDR3 sequence (DNA): TGTGCCTGGAGGCCGGGACTAGCGGGGTACGAGCAGTACTTC.

V is TRBV7-3 and J is TRBJ2-1; 9 bases fit TRBD1. Unmatched junction bases numbered 7, after V lost 3 bases and J lost 7 bases. CDR3 length: 15 residues. Germline-derived CDR1 and CDR2 are SGHTA and FQGTGA. As DNA, the CDR3 is TGTGCCAGCAGCTTGGGAAGGACAGGGGTGAATGAGCAGTTCTTC. Protein product: CASSLGRTGVNEQFF.